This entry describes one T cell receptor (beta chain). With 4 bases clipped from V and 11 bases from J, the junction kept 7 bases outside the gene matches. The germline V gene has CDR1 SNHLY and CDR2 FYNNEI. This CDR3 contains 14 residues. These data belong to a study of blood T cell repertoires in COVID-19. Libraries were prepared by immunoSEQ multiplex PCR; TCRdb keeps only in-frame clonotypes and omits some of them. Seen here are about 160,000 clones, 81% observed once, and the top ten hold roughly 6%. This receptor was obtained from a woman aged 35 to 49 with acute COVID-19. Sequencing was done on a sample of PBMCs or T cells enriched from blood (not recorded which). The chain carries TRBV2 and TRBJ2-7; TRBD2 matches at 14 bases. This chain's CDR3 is CASSGLAGGSLEYF. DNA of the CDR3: TGTGCCAGCAGTGGACTAGCGGGGGGGTCTCTGGAGTACTTC.